This record covers a single T cell receptor (beta chain). This table comes from immunoSEQ multiplex PCR, and its TCRdb copy is limited to in-frame clones, with some not included. The repertoire holds 150,000 to 200,000 clones, with around four fifths as singletons. This sample is part of a study of blood T cell repertoires in COVID-19. In the study overall: The study drew acute and convalescent COVID-19 samples from the United States, Italy and Spain. Sources were T cells, B-cell-depleted T cells, or PBMCs; the material itself was cDNA or gDNA.

The CDR3 is made up of 14 amino acids. V shed 6 bases and J shed 1 base, with 11 bases lying between them. Germline V CDR1 and CDR2: KGHSH, LQKENI. This clonotype was obtained from a woman older than 75 with acute or convalescent COVID-19. This chain joins TRBV18 and TRBJ2-3; D is possibly TRBD2 (5 bases). What was sequenced was peripheral blood. The CDR3, as DNA: TGTGCCAGCTCTCCGGTGGGAGGCACAGATACGCAGTATTTT. Translation gives CASSPVGGTDTQYF.